This TCR beta chain was found in a study of shared clonotypes between healthy human individuals. Study details: Plates per donor: three CD4 naive, three CD4 memory, two CD8 naive, one CD8 memory. Study observations and caveats: Investigators expected sequencing depth to affect clonotype sharing among donors.

Germline V gives CDR1 SGHKS, CDR2 YYEKEE (reference sequence). The V and J ends lost 5 bases and 6 bases, in that order; junction bases with no gene match: 8. This CDR3 is built from 16 residues. Regarding this clone: What it binds is unknown.

Assay used: immunoSEQ multiplex PCR; TCRdb lists only in-frame clones, some missing. The sample carries some 2 million clones, 85% to 95% recorded once. It was CD45RO-negative cells, positively selected for CCR7, that made up naive CD8 cells, with terminally differentiated effector memory CD45RA+ cells excluded. J is TRBJ2-1 and V is TRBV5-5; 13 bases align to TRBD2. This TCR was recovered from a young man in good health. Sequences were obtained from naive CD8+ T cells sorted from blood. The CDR3, as DNA: TGTGCCAGCAGTTATGGACTAGCGGGAGAATTCAATGAGCAGTTCTTC. Translating it yields CASSYGLAGEFNEQFF. The full variable domain, in which reference TRBV5-5 and TRBJ2-1 provide the parts outside the CDR3, is DAGVTQSPTHLIKTRGQQVTLRCSPISGHKSVSWYQQVLGQGPQFIFQYYEKEERGRGNFPDRFSARQFPNYSSELNVNALLLGDSALYLCASSYGLAGEFNEQFFGPGTRLTVL.